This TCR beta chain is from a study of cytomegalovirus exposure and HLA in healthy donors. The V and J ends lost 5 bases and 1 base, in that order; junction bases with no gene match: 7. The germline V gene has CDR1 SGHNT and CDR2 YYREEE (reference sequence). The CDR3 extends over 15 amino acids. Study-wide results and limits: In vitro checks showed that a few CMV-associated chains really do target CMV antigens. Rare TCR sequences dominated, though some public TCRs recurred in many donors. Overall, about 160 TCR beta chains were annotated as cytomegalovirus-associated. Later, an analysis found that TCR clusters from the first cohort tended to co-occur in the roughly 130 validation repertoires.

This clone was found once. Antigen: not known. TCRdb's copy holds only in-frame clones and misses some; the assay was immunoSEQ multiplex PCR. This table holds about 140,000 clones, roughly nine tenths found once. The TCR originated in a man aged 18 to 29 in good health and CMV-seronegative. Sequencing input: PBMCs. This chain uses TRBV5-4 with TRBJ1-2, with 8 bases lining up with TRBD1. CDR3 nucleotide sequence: TGTGCCAGCAGACAAAGGGACAGGTATAACTATGGCTACACCTTC. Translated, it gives CASRQRDRYNYGYTF.